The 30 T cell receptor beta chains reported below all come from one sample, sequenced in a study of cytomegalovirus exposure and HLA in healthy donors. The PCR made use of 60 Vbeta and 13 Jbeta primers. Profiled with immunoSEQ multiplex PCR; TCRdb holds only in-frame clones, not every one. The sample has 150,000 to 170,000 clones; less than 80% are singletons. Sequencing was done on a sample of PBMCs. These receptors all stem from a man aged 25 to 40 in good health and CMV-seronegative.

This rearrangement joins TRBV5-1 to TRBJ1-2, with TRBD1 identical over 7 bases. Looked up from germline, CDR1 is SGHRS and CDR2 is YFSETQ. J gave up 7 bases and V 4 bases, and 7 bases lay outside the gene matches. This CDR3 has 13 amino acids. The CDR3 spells CASSGTGDGGYTF. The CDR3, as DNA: TGCGCCAGCAGCGGCACAGGGGATGGTGGCTACACCTTC.

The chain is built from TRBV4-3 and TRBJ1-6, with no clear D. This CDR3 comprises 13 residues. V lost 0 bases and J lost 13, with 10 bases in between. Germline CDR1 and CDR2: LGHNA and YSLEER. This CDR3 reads CASSQDTGLPLHF. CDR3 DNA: TGCGCCAGCAGCCAAGATACGGGGTTGCCCCTCCACTTT.

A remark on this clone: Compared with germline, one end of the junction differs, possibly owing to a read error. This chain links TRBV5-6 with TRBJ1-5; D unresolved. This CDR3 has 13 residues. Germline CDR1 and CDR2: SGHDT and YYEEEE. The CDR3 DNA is TGTGCCAGCAGCTTGGGGAGCAATCAGCCCCAGAATTTT. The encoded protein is CASSLGSNQPQNF.

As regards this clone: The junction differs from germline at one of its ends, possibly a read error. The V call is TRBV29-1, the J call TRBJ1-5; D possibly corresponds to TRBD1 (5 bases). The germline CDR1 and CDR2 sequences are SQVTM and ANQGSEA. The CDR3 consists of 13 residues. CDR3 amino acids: CSVGGGRDQPQNF. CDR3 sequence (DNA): TGCAGCGTTGGGGGGGGGAGGGATCAGCCCCAGAATTTT.

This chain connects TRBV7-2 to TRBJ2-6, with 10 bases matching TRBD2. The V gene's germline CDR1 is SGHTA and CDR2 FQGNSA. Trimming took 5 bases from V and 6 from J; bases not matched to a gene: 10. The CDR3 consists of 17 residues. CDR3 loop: CASSLTSGLKEANVLTF. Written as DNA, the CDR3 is TGTGCCAGCAGCCTGACTAGCGGGCTCAAGGAGGCCAACGTCCTGACTTTC.

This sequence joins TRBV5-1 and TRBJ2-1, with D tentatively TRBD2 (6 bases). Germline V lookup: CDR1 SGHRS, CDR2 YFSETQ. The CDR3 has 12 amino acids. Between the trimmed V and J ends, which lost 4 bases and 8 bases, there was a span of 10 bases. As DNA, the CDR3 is TGCGCCAGCAGCCCGGACTATTATGAGCAGTTCTTC. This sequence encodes CASSPDYYEQFF.

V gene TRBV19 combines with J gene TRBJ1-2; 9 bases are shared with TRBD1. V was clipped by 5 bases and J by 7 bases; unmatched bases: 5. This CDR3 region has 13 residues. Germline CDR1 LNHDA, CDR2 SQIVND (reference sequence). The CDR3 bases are TGTGCCAGTAGTCCCGGGACAGGGTTTGGCTACACCTTC. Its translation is CASSPGTGFGYTF.

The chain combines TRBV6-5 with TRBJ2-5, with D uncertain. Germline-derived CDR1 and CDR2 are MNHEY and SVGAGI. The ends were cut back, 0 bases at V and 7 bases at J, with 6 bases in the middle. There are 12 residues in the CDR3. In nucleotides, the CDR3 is TGTGCCAGCAGTTACTCGTCAGGGACCCAGTACTTC. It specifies CASSYSSGTQYF.

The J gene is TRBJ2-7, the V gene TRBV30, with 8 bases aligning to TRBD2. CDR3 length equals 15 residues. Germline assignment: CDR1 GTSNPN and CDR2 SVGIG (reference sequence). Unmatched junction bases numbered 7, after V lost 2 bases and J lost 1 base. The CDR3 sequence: CAWSRGGGSSYEQYF. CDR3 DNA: TGTGCCTGGAGTAGAGGCGGGGGGAGTTCCTACGAGCAGTACTTC.

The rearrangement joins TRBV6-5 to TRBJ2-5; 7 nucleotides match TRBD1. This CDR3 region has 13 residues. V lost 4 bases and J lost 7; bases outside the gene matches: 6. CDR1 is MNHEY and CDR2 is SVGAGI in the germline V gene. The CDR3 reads CASSFGQAGTQYF. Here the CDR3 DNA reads TGTGCCAGCAGTTTTGGACAGGCAGGGACCCAGTACTTC.

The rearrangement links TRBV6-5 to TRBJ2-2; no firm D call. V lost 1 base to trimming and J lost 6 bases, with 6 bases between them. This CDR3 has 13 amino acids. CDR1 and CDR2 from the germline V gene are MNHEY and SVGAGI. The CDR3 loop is CASSYWQSGELFF. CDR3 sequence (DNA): TGTGCCAGCAGTTACTGGCAGTCCGGGGAGCTGTTTTTT.

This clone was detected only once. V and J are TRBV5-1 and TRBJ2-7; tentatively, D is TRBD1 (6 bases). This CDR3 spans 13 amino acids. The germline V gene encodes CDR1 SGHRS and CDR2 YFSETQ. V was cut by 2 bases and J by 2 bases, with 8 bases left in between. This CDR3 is CASSLDRTYEQYF. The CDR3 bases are TGCGCCAGCAGCTTAGACAGGACCTACGAGCAGTACTTC.

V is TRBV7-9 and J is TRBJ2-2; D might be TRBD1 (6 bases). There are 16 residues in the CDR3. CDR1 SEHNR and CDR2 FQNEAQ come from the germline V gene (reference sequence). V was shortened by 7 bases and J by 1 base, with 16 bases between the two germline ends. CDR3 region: CASTLSTGMNTGELFF. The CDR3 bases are TGTGCCAGCACCCTCTCAACAGGGATGAACACCGGGGAGCTGTTTTTT. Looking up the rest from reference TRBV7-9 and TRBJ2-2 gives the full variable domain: DTGVSQNPRHKITKRGQNVTFRCDPISEHNRLYWYRQTLGQGPEFLTYFQNEAQLEKSRLLSDRFSAERPKGSFSTLEIQRTEQGDSAMYLCASTLSTGMNTGELFFGEGSRLTVL.

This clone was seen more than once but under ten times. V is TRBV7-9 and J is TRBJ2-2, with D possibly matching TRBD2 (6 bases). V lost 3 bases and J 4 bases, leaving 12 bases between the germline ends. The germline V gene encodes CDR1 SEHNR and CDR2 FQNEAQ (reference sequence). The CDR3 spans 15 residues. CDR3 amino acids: CASSFGGLGTGELFF. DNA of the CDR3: TGTGCCAGCAGCTTTGGAGGGTTAGGCACCGGGGAGCTGTTTTTT. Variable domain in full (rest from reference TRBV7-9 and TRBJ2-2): DTGVSQNPRHKITKRGQNVTFRCDPISEHNRLYWYRQTLGQGPEFLTYFQNEAQLEKSRLLSDRFSAERPKGSFSTLEIQRTEQGDSAMYLCASSFGGLGTGELFFGEGSRLTVL.

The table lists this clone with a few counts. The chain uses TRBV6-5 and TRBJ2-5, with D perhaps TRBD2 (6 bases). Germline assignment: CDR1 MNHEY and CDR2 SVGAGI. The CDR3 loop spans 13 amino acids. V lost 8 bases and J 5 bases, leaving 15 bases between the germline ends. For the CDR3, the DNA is TGTGCCAGCTCGGCAGGGAGGCTGGAGACCCAGTACTTC. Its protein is CASSAGRLETQYF.

The CDR3 region has the DNA TGTGCCAGCACGGTAGATACTGAAGCTTTCTTT. This sequence encodes CASTVDTEAFF. The rearrangement links TRBV2 to TRBJ1-1; D is ambiguous. Germline values: CDR1 SNHLY, CDR2 FYNNEI. There are 11 residues in the CDR3. V was cut by 7 bases and J by 5 bases, with 8 bases left in between. Full variable domain (outside the CDR3, taken from reference TRBV2 and TRBJ1-1): EPEVTQTPSHQVTQMGQEVILRCVPISNHLYFYWYRQILGQKVEFLVSFYNNEISEKSEIFDDQFSVERPDGSNFTLKIRSTKLEDSAMYFCASTVDTEAFFGQGTRLTVV.

CDR3 sequence reads: CASSLGTGDYGYTF. The CDR3 DNA sequence: TGCGCCAGCAGCCTTGGGACAGGGGACTATGGCTACACCTTC. This sequence joins TRBV4-1 and TRBJ1-2; TRBD1 matches at 10 bases. Germline V lookup: CDR1 MGHRA, CDR2 YSYEKL. The CDR3 sequence is 14 residues long. With 4 bases clipped from V and 3 bases from J, the junction kept 2 bases outside the gene matches.

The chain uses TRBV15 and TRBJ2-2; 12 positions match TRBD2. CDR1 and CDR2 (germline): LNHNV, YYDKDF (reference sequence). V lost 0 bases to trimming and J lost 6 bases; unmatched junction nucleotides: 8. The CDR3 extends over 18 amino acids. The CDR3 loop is CATSREPLAGGAPGELFF. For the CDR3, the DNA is TGTGCCACCAGCAGAGAGCCCCTAGCGGGGGGGGCCCCCGGGGAGCTGTTTTTT. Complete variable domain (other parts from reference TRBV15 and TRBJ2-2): DAMVIQNPRYQVTQFGKPVTLSCSQTLNHNVMYWYQQKSSQAPKLLFHYYDKDFNNEADTPDNFQSRRPNTSFCFLDIRSPGLGDTAMYLCATSREPLAGGAPGELFFGEGSRLTVL.

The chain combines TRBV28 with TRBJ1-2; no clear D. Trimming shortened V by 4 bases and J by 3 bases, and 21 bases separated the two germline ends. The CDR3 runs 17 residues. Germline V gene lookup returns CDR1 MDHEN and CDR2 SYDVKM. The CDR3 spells CASSSAPPTSLHYGYTF. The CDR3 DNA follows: TGTGCCAGCAGTTCGGCCCCCCCGACAAGTCTCCACTATGGCTACACCTTC.

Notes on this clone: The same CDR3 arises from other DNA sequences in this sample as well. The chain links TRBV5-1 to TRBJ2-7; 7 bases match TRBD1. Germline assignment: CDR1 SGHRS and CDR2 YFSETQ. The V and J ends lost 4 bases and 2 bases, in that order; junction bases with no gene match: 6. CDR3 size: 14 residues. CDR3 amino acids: CASSPRDSTYEQYF. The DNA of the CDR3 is TGCGCCAGCAGCCCTCGGGACAGCACCTACGAGCAGTACTTC.

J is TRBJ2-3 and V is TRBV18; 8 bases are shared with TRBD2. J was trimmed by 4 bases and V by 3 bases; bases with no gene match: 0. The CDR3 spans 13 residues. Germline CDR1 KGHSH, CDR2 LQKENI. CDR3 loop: CASSPSGADTQYF. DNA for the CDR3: TGTGCCAGCTCACCTAGCGGGGCAGATACGCAGTATTTT.

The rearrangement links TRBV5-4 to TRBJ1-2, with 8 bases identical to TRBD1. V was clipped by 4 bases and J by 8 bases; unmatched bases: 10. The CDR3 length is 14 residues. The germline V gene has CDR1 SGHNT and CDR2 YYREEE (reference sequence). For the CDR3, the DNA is TGTGCCAGCAGCGCGGGACAGGTGGGCAGGGGCTACACCTTC. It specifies CASSAGQVGRGYTF.

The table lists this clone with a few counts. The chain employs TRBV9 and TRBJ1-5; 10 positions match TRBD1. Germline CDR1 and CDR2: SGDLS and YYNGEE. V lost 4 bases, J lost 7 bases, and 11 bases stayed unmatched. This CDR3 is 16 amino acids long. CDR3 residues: CASSLEIGTGAQPQHF. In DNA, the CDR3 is TGTGCCAGCAGCCTAGAGATTGGGACAGGGGCCCAGCCCCAGCATTTT.

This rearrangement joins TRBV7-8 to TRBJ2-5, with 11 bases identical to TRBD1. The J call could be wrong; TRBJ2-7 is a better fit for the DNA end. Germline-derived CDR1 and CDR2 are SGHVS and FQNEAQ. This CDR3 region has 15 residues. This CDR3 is CASSLPGTGGYEQYF. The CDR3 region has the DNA TGTGCCAGCAGCTTACCCGGGACAGGGGGTTACGAGCAGTACTTC.

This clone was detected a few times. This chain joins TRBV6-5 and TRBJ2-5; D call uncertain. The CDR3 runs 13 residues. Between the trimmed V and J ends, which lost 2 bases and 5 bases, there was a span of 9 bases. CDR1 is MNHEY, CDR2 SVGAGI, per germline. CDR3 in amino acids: CASSYGEAETQYF. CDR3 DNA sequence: TGTGCCAGCAGTTACGGTGAGGCGGAGACCCAGTACTTC.

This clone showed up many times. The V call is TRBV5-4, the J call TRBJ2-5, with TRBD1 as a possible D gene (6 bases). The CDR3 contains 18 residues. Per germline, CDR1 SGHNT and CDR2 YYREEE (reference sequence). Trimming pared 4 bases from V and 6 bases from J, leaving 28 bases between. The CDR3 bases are TGTGCCAGCAGCAATACACCGGGACACACCTCGGGGCTGAAGACCCAGTACTTC. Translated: CASSNTPGHTSGLKTQYF.

CDR3 protein: CASSNPTGGTEAFF. The DNA for the CDR3 is TGTGCCAGCAGCAATCCTACAGGGGGCACTGAAGCTTTCTTT. The chain couples TRBV5-4 to TRBJ1-1; 8 nucleotides line up with TRBD1. Trimming took 4 bases from V and 4 from J; bases not matched to a gene: 6. From germline, CDR1 is SGHNT and CDR2 YYREEE (reference sequence). The CDR3 runs to 14 residues.

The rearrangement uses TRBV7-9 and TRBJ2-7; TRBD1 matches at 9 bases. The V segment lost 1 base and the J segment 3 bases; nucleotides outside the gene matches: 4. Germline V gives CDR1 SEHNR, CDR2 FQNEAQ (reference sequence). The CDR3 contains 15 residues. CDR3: CASSLEGTGNYEQYF. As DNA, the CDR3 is TGTGCCAGCAGCTTAGAGGGGACAGGGAACTACGAGCAGTACTTC.

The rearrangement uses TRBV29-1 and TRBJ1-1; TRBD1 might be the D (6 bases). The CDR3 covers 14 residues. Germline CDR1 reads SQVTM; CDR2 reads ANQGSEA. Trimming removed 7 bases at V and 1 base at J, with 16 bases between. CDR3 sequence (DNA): TGCAGCGCTCGCCCCGTACAGGGGAACACTGAAGCTTTCTTT. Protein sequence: CSARPVQGNTEAFF.

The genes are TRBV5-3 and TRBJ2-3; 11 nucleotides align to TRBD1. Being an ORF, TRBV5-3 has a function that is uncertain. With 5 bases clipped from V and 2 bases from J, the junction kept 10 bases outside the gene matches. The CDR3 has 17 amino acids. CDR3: CARSHPGTGGFTDTQYF. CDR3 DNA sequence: TGTGCCAGAAGTCACCCCGGGACAGGGGGTTTCACAGATACGCAGTATTTT.